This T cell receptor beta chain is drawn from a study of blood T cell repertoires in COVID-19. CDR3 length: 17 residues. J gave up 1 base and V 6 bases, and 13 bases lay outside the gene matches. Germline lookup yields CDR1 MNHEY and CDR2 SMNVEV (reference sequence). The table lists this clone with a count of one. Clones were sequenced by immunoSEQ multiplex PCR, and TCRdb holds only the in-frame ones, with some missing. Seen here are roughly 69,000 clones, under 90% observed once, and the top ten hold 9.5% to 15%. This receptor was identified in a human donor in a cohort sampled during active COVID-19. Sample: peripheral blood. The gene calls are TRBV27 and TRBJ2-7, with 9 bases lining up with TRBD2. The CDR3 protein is CASRGTVASGVSYEQYF. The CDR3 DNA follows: TGTGCCAGCAGGGGGACAGTTGCTAGCGGGGTATCCTACGAGCAGTACTTC.